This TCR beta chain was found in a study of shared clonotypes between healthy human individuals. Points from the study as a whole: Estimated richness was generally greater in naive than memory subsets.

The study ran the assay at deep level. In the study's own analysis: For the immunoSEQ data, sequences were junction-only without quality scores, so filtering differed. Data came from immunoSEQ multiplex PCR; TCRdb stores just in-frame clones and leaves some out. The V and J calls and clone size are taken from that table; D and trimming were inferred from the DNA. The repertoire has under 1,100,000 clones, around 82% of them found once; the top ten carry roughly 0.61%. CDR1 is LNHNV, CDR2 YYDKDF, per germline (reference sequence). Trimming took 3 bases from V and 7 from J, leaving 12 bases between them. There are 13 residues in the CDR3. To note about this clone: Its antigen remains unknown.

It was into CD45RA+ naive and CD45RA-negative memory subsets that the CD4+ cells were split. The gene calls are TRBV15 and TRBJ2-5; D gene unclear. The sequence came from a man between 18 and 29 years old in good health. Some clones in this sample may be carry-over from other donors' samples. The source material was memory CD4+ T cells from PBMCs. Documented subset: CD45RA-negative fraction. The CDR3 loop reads CATSSEARWTQYF. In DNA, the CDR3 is TGTGCCACCAGCAGCGAGGCCAGGTGGACCCAGTACTTC.